A single sample is the source of the 2 T cell receptor beta chains below, sequenced in a study of cytotoxic CD8 clonotypes in ibrutinib-treated CLL. The data were produced by immunoSEQ multiplex PCR, yet TCRdb's version contains in-frame clones alone and is incomplete. The table shows around 92,000 clones, with 77% occurring only once. Sample: PBMCs, taken after 24 months of ibrutinib treatment. The receptor set was obtained from a human donor with chronic lymphocytic leukemia.

The V gene is TRBV7-5, the J gene TRBJ2-5; the DNA was not used to check the table's D call, TRBD2. TRBV7-5 is a known pseudogene. CDR3 size: 16 residues. The CDR3 DNA reads as TGTGTCAGAAGCTCTGAACGACTAGCGGGAGAAGAGACCCAGTACTTC. It yields the protein CVRSSERLAGEETQYF.

In DNA, the CDR3 is TGTGCCACCGCCACAGGGGACAATCAGCCCCAGCATTTT. This codes for CATATGDNQPQHF. This chain connects TRBV6-4 to TRBJ1-5, with 7 positions matching TRBD1. The ends lost 10 bases at V and 3 bases at J; junction bases unmatched: 6. The germline gives CDR1 MRHNA, CDR2 SNTAGT. The CDR3 extends over 13 amino acids.